These 10 T cell receptor beta chains share one sample of origin, sequenced in a study of regulatory T cells in long-lasting Graves disease. Building of the TCR beta libraries involved iRepertoire HTBI primers and Arm-PCR of CDR3 regions. Using its own MiXCR run on the multiplex PCR reads, TCRdb lists one record per CDR3 protein. The table lists about 620,000 distinct CDR3 sequences, about 15% of them singletons, with approximately 18% in the top ten. Time point of the sample: newly diagnosed GD, antithyroid drugs for less than 3 months. Isolated PBMC RNA provided the starting material for the TCR library. These data also featured in a second study, about T cells in Graves' hyperthyroidism and ophthalmopathy.

The specimen was peripheral blood mononuclear cells (PBMCs), collected at new diagnosis, from a patient treated with antithyroid drugs. The receptors derive from a woman aged 25 to 45 with Graves disease.

In this sample, this clonotype turned up a few times. V usage is TRBV6-1 and J usage is TRBJ2-1, with D uncertain. The CDR3 consists of 13 residues. The V end lost 2 bases, the J end lost 9 bases, and 11 bases lay between the germline ends. Germline V gives CDR1 MNHNS, CDR2 SASEGT. CDR3 in amino acids: CASSEPWPVEQFF. The CDR3 DNA is TGTGCCAGCAGTGAACCTTGGCCAGTTGAGCAGTTCTTC.

This clonotype has more than one count but fewer than ten. This chain connects TRBV15 to TRBJ2-2, with no clear D. Per germline, CDR1 LNHNV and CDR2 YYDKDF (reference sequence). The V gene lost 0 bases and the J gene lost 4 bases, with 12 bases spanning the gap. The CDR3 runs 16 residues. CDR3 in amino acids: CATSRDNGVSTGELFF. In DNA form, the CDR3 reads TGTGCCACCAGCAGAGATAATGGGGTTTCCACCGGGGAGCTGTTTTTT.

This clonotype was picked up a small number of times. The chain is built from TRBV20-1 and TRBJ2-5, with unresolved D. Germline CDR1 is DFQATT and CDR2 is SNEGSKA (reference sequence). V was clipped by 5 bases and J by 5 bases, with 15 bases between them. The CDR3 runs to 13 residues. The CDR3 nucleotides are TGCAGTGCTGGAATTGGGTCCGGGGAGACCCAGTACTTC. Residues: CSAGIGSGETQYF.

The J gene is TRBJ1-2, the V gene TRBV28; the D gene is possibly TRBD1 (5 bases). V was clipped by 11 bases and J by 8 bases, with 18 bases between them. Germline V gene sequence: CDR1 MDHEN, CDR2 SYDVKM. This CDR3 spans 12 amino acids. CDR3 nucleotides: TGTGCCGTAGCCCGGGGGAAAGAAGGCTACACCTTC. Its translation: CAVARGKEGYTF.

This sequence joins TRBV30 and TRBJ2-7; D gene uncertain. The CDR3 contains 13 residues. V gave up 1 base and J gave up 4 bases, with 11 bases separating them. The germline V gene has CDR1 GTSNPN and CDR2 SVGIG (reference sequence). The CDR3 sequence is CAWSAPELYEQYF. The CDR3 coding sequence is TGTGCCTGGAGTGCCCCTGAATTATACGAGCAGTACTTC.

Comment on this clonotype: The junction differs from germline at one of its ends, possibly a read error. This chain uses TRBV5-6 with TRBJ1-1; D unresolved. The CDR3 is made up of 14 amino acids. CDR1 SGHDT and CDR2 YYEEEE come from the germline V gene. The CDR3 loop reads CASSLSGIDTEASF. In DNA, the CDR3 is TGTGCCAGCAGCTTGTCTGGGATAGACACTGAAGCTTCCTTT. The variable domain in full, with the rest retrieved from reference TRBV5-6 and TRBJ1-1, is DAGVTQSPTHLIKTRGQQVTLRCSPKSGHDTVSWYQQALGQGPQFIFQYYEEEERQRGNFPDRFSGHQFPNYSSELNVNALLLGDSALYLCASSLSGIDTEASFGQGTRLTVV.

The chain recombines TRBV28 with TRBJ2-5; the D gene is possibly TRBD2 (6 bases). V shed 3 bases and J shed 3 bases, with 17 bases lying between them. The CDR3 length is 16 residues. CDR1 MDHEN and CDR2 SYDVKM come from the germline V gene. The CDR3 here is CASSLLGGVGKETQYF. The CDR3 region has the DNA TGTGCCAGCAGTTTGTTGGGCGGGGTTGGAAAAGAGACCCAGTACTTC.

This clonotype appeared a few times. The chain recombines TRBV30 with TRBJ2-7, with D tentatively TRBD1 (6 bases). CDR1 and CDR2 (germline): GTSNPN, SVGIG (reference sequence). This CDR3 is built from 12 residues. V lost 2 bases to trimming and J lost 5 bases, with 10 bases between them. The CDR3 loop is CAWSRYRDEQYF. The DNA of the CDR3 is TGTGCCTGGAGTAGGTACAGGGACGAGCAGTACTTC.

The chain recombines TRBV3-1 with TRBJ2-7; D is perhaps TRBD1 (6 bases). The CDR3 is 12 amino acids. With 4 bases removed from V and 6 bases from J, the gap between germline ends came to 10 bases. CDR1 LGHDT and CDR2 YNNKEL come from the germline V gene (reference sequence). This CDR3 is CASSLQGTEQYF. The CDR3 nucleotides are TGTGCCAGCAGCCTACAGGGAACCGAGCAGTACTTC.

With respect to this clonotype: Since a much larger clone is just one base distant, this may be a read error. The V and J genes are TRBV2 and TRBJ2-3, with D hard to call. This CDR3 region has 16 residues. Germline V lookup: CDR1 SNHLY, CDR2 FYNNEI. Trimming cost V 6 bases and J 5 bases, with 21 bases left between them. The CDR3 is CASSQEVNARIDTQYF. The CDR3 DNA sequence: TGTGCCAGCAGCCAAGAAGTTAACGCGAGGATAGATACGCAGTATTTT.